This entry describes one T cell receptor (beta chain). CDR3 length equals 14 residues. Per germline, CDR1 MDHEN and CDR2 SYDVKM. V was clipped by 5 bases and J by 2 bases, with 12 bases between them. The sample is drawn from a study of blood T cell repertoires in COVID-19. Overall study: The origin of the acute and convalescent COVID-19 samples was the United States, Italy and Spain.

Study members were between about 18 and 95 years old and lived in 20 to 30 US regions. For recovered donors of Cohort 3, there were two negative PCRs, clearance, or symptom resolution. TCRdb's copy holds only in-frame clones and misses some; the assay was immunoSEQ multiplex PCR. In the table there are 210,000 or so clones, roughly 87% of which are singletons. Input material: PBMCs or T cells enriched from blood (not recorded which). The origin of this receptor is a young man who had recovered from COVID-19. The chain couples TRBV28 to TRBJ1-2, with D maybe TRBD1 (5 bases). The CDR3 protein is CASSEGAGNYGYTF. The CDR3 nucleotides read TGTGCCAGCAGTGAAGGGGCAGGGAACTATGGCTACACCTTC.